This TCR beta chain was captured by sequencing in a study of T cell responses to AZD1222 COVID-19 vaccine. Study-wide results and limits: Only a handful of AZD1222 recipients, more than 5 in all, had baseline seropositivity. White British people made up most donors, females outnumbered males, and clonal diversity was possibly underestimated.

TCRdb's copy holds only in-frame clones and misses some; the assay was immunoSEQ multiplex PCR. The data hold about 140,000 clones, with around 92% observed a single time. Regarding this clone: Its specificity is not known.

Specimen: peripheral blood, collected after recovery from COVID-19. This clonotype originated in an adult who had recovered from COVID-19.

Written as DNA, the CDR3 is TGTGCCAGCAGTCGGGAATACAATCAGCCCCAGCATTTT. Amino acid sequence: CASSREYNQPQHF. This chain connects TRBV28 to TRBJ1-5; D gene uncertain. With 5 bases removed from V and 3 bases from J, the gap between germline ends came to 8 bases. This CDR3 has 13 amino acids. CDR1 and CDR2 from the germline V gene are MDHEN and SYDVKM.